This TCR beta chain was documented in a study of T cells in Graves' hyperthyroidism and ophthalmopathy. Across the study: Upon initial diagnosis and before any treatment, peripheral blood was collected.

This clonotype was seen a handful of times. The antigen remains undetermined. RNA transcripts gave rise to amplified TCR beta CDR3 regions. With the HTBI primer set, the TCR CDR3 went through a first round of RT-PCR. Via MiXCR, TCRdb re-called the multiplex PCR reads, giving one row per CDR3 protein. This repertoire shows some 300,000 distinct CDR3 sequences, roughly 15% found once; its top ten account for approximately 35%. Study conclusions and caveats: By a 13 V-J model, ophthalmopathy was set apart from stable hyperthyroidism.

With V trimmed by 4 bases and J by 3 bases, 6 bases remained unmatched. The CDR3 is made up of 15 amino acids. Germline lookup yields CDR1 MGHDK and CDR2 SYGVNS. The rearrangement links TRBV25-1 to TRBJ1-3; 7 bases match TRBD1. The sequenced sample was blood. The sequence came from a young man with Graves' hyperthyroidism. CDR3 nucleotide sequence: TGTGCCAGCAGTGGAGTAGGGGGCGGTGGAAACACCATATATTTT. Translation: CASSGVGGGGNTIYF.